Presented here are 27 T cell receptor beta chains from one specimen sequenced in a study of graft-versus-host responses after intestinal transplantation. Profiling relied on immunoSEQ multiplex PCR, and the TCRdb table lists in-frame clones only, not all of them. The table lists approximately 38,000 clones, around four fifths of them singletons. This sample comprised PBMCs, obtained about 38 months after transplant. All receptors derive from a human patient who received an intestinal transplant, so some T cells may come from the graft donor.

V and J are TRBV28 and TRBJ1-5, with 10 bases that match TRBD1. The V and J ends lost 10 bases and 3 bases, in that order; junction bases with no gene match: 6. The CDR3 contains 14 residues. Per germline, CDR1 MDHEN and CDR2 SYDVKM. The CDR3 bases are TGTGCCACCATGACAGGGGGCGTCAATCAGCCCCAGCATTTT. It yields the protein CATMTGGVNQPQHF.

This clone showed up just once. The CDR3 DNA reads as TGTGCCAGCAGCTTTAGCGGGGGGGTTTACAATGAGCAGTTCTTC. It codes for CASSFSGGVYNEQFF. The chain joins TRBV4-2 to TRBJ2-1; 11 bases map to TRBD2. The germline CDR1 and CDR2 sequences are LGHNA and YNFKEQ. This CDR3 region has 15 residues. Trimming removed 5 bases from V and 4 bases from J; junction bases left unmatched: 4.

Turning to this clone: Since a much larger clone is just one base distant, this may be a read error. The CDR3 protein is CASSEEVAGANVLTF. In DNA, the CDR3 is TGTGCCAGCAGTGAAGAGGTGGCTGGGGCCAACGTCCTGACTTTC. V usage is TRBV6-1 and J usage is TRBJ2-6; D uncertain. This CDR3 region has 15 residues. With 1 base removed from V and 2 bases from J, the gap between germline ends came to 6 bases. Germline assignment: CDR1 MNHNS and CDR2 SASEGT.

The V call is TRBV4-2, the J call TRBJ1-1; D not certain. The germline V gene has CDR1 LGHNA and CDR2 YNFKEQ. Trimming pared 0 bases from V and 0 bases from J, leaving 14 bases between. This CDR3 contains 17 residues. The CDR3 region is CASSQDYAGPVNTEAFF. For the CDR3, the DNA is TGTGCCAGCAGCCAAGATTATGCAGGTCCTGTGAACACTGAAGCTTTCTTT.

The rearrangement joins TRBV19 to TRBJ2-1, with TRBD2 matching 15 bases. This CDR3 contains 19 residues. Germline lookup yields CDR1 LNHDA and CDR2 SQIVND (reference sequence). Trimming cost V 4 bases and J 3 bases; bases outside gene matches: 10. As DNA, the CDR3 is TGTGCCAGTAGTAACCCTGGACTAGCGGGGGGGCCTTTCTACAATGAGCAGTTCTTC. This encodes CASSNPGLAGGPFYNEQFF.

The chain carries TRBV7-8 and TRBJ1-1, with D unresolved. Germline V CDR1 and CDR2: SGHVS, FQNEAQ. There are 19 residues in the CDR3. The V end was cut by 2 bases, the J end by 0 bases, with 22 bases between. CDR3 DNA sequence: TGTGCCAGCAGCTTATTTGGCGATAGGGTAGGAATCGTGAACACTGAAGCTTTCTTT. This translates into CASSLFGDRVGIVNTEAFF.

This clone was seen only once. The chain has TRBV10-2 and TRBJ2-7; D tentatively reads TRBD1 or TRBD2 (6 bases each). The V and J ends lost 5 bases and 4 bases respectively, with 15 bases between them. The germline CDR1 and CDR2 sequences are WSHSY and SAAADI. The CDR3 has 14 residues. The CDR3, as DNA: TGCGCCAGCAGTATTAACGGGGGCGCATACGAGCAGTACTTC. Amino acids: CASSINGGAYEQYF.

The chain has TRBV6-6 and TRBJ2-7, with 7 bases that match TRBD2. V shed 5 bases and J 6 bases; nucleotides not matched to a gene: 16. Per the germline V gene, CDR1 is MNHNY and CDR2 is SVGAGI (reference sequence). The length of the CDR3 is 16 residues. The chain's CDR3 is CASSKRREGPQGEQYF. The CDR3 region has the DNA TGTGCCAGCAGTAAGAGGAGGGAGGGCCCTCAGGGCGAGCAGTACTTC.

This clone was observed a single time. The V gene is TRBV5-5, the J gene TRBJ2-7, with 7 bases identical to TRBD1. V was pared by 1 base and J by 6 bases, with 7 bases of the junction left unmatched. The germline V gene encodes CDR1 SGHKS and CDR2 YYEKEE (reference sequence). The CDR3 totals 14 residues. This chain's CDR3 is CASSLQQGSSEQYF. CDR3 in DNA: TGTGCCAGCAGCTTGCAACAGGGGAGTAGCGAGCAGTACTTC.

V is TRBV2 and J is TRBJ1-3, with D possibly matching TRBD1 (5 bases). In germline, CDR1 is SNHLY, CDR2 FYNNEI. The CDR3 runs 14 residues. Between the trimmed V and J ends, which lost 1 base and 1 base, there was a span of 5 bases. The CDR3 loop is CASSEGGSGNTIYF. The CDR3 region has the DNA TGTGCCAGCAGTGAAGGGGGGTCTGGAAACACCATATATTTT.

The rearrangement joins TRBV4-1 to TRBJ2-6, with D maybe TRBD1 (6 bases). There are 16 residues in the CDR3. The ends were cut back, 3 bases at V and 1 base at J, with 10 bases in the middle. Germline loops: CDR1 MGHRA, CDR2 YSYEKL. The DNA of the CDR3 is TGCGCCAGCAGCCAGAATACAGGGTCTGGGGCCAACGTCCTGACTTTC. Protein product: CASSQNTGSGANVLTF.

This chain links TRBV18 with TRBJ1-3; the D gene is possibly TRBD1 (6 bases). The CDR3 is 18 residues long. Deletions cut 3 bases from V and 0 bases from J, with 18 bases between. CDR1 and CDR2 from the germline V gene are KGHSH and LQKENI. CDR3 sequence: CASSPFPQGTSSGNTIYF. CDR3 bases: TGTGCCAGCTCACCTTTTCCGCAGGGGACAAGCTCTGGAAACACCATATATTTT.

This sequence joins TRBV30 and TRBJ1-5, with D uncertain. The CDR3 is 14 amino acids. V gave up 2 bases and J gave up 2 bases, with 10 bases separating them. Germline CDR1 GTSNPN, CDR2 SVGIG (reference sequence). In DNA, the CDR3 is TGTGCCTGGAGTCAGGACTGGGGCAATCAGCCCCAGCATTTT. This encodes CAWSQDWGNQPQHF.

The V gene is TRBV4-2, the J gene TRBJ1-2; the match to TRBD1 covers 8 bases. V shed 3 bases and J 0 bases; nucleotides not matched to a gene: 3. This CDR3 comprises 15 residues. Germline V CDR1 and CDR2: LGHNA, YNFKEQ. CDR3 amino acids: CASSQGQVANYGYTF. The CDR3 DNA reads TGTGCCAGCAGCCAGGGACAGGTAGCTAACTATGGCTACACCTTC.

The chain links TRBV29-1 to TRBJ2-1, with 15 bases identical to TRBD2. Trimming at V came to 5 bases and at J to 8 bases, leaving 7 bases not matched to a gene. From germline, CDR1 is SQVTM and CDR2 ANQGSEA. This CDR3 has 15 amino acids. The CDR3 loop reads CSVPTGLAGGYEQFF. Here the CDR3 DNA reads TGCAGCGTTCCCACGGGACTAGCGGGGGGCTATGAGCAGTTCTTC.

The V gene is TRBV28, the J gene TRBJ1-2; TRBD1 matches 11 bases. Germline-derived CDR1 and CDR2 are MDHEN and SYDVKM. Trimming cost V 8 bases and J 8 bases; bases outside gene matches: 13. The CDR3 consists of 15 residues. The CDR3 coding sequence is TGTGCCAGCTTACCCCGGACAGGGGGCGCGGGAGGCTACACCTTC. Its protein product is CASLPRTGGAGGYTF.

V usage is TRBV19 and J usage is TRBJ1-4; D perhaps matches TRBD1 (5 bases). V was trimmed by 6 bases and J by 9 bases, leaving 11 bases between them. The CDR3 has 12 residues. The V gene's germline CDR1 is LNHDA and CDR2 SQIVND (reference sequence). The CDR3: CASSPRGQKLFF. DNA for the CDR3: TGTGCCAGTAGCCCTAGGGGCCAAAAACTGTTTTTT.

V gene TRBV5-4 combines with J gene TRBJ1-1; no clear D. Germline V gives CDR1 SGHNT, CDR2 YYREEE (reference sequence). The CDR3 is 13 amino acids. Trimming pared 4 bases from V and 3 bases from J, leaving 10 bases between. This CDR3 reads CASSEGRDTEAFF. As DNA, the CDR3 is TGTGCCAGCAGCGAGGGTCGAGACACTGAAGCTTTCTTT. Using reference TRBV5-4 and TRBJ1-1 for the parts outside the CDR3, the full variable domain is ETGVTQSPTHLIKTRGQQVTLRCSSQSGHNTVSWYQQALGQGPQFIFQYYREEENGRGNFPPRFSGLQFPNYSSELNVNALELDDSALYLCASSEGRDTEAFFGQGTRLTVV.

This clone showed up just once. This rearrangement joins TRBV18 to TRBJ2-3; perhaps TRBD1 as D (6 bases). The CDR3 runs 16 residues. Trimming removed 5 bases from V and 2 bases from J, with 17 bases in between. Germline V gene lookup returns CDR1 KGHSH and CDR2 LQKENI. CDR3 in DNA: TGTGCCAGCTCAAGATCCCAGGGGAAGAACACAGATACGCAGTATTTT. Encoded protein: CASSRSQGKNTDTQYF.

V is TRBV19 and J is TRBJ2-7; no firm D call. CDR1 and CDR2 from the germline V gene are LNHDA and SQIVND (reference sequence). The V end lost 1 base, the J end lost 6 bases, and 19 bases lay between the germline ends. The CDR3 runs 16 residues. CDR3: CASSIAPRPGDGEQYF. The CDR3, as DNA: TGTGCCAGTAGTATAGCCCCTAGGCCTGGTGATGGCGAGCAGTACTTC. Full variable domain (rest looked up from reference TRBV19 and TRBJ2-7): DGGITQSPKYLFRKEGQNVTLSCEQNLNHDAMYWYRQDPGQGLRLIYYSQIVNDFQKGDIAEGYSVSREKKESFPLTVTSAQKNPTAFYLCASSIAPRPGDGEQYFGPGTRLTVT.

This clone appeared a single time. This chain uses TRBV28 with TRBJ2-4; 9 bases fit TRBD1. Germline V gene lookup returns CDR1 MDHEN and CDR2 SYDVKM. J lost 8 bases, V lost 5 bases, and 7 bases had no gene match. CDR3 length: 14 amino acids. Here the CDR3 reads CASSPPGQGYIQYF. The CDR3 nucleotides are TGTGCCAGCAGTCCACCGGGACAGGGTTACATTCAGTACTTC.

The V call is TRBV7-2, the J call TRBJ2-5; 10 bases are shared with TRBD1. CDR1 SGHTA and CDR2 FQGNSA come from the germline V gene. Trimming at V came to 6 bases and at J to 8 bases, leaving 9 bases not matched to a gene. The CDR3 consists of 14 residues. The CDR3 DNA follows: TGTGCCAGCAGTCTCCCGGGACAGGGGAGAACCCAGTACTTC. This codes for CASSLPGQGRTQYF.

The chain employs TRBV9 and TRBJ2-2, with unresolved D. The CDR3 sequence is 14 residues long. V lost 2 bases and J 0 bases, leaving 5 bases between the germline ends. Germline V gives CDR1 SGDLS, CDR2 YYNGEE. The CDR3: CASSVASNTGELFF. The CDR3 bases are TGTGCCAGCAGCGTTGCCTCGAACACCGGGGAGCTGTTTTTT.

The rearrangement joins TRBV6-1 to TRBJ2-7; weak D call: TRBD1 (5 bases). V lost 2 bases and J 6 bases, leaving 11 bases between the germline ends. The CDR3 loop spans 13 amino acids. CDR1 MNHNS and CDR2 SASEGT come from the germline V gene. CDR3 amino acids: CASSETERGEQYF. CDR3 in DNA: TGTGCCAGCAGTGAAACGGAAAGGGGCGAGCAGTACTTC.

The chain recombines TRBV27 with TRBJ2-3; 8 bases match TRBD1. Germline lookup yields CDR1 MNHEY and CDR2 SMNVEV (reference sequence). V lost 4 bases and J lost 3; bases outside the gene matches: 9. The CDR3 is 16 residues long. The CDR3: CASSSPYRGETDTQYF. The CDR3 DNA follows: TGTGCCAGCAGTTCCCCTTACAGGGGGGAGACAGATACGCAGTATTTT.

J is TRBJ2-3 and V is TRBV4-2; the D gene is possibly TRBD2 (6 bases). V lost 0 bases and J lost 1, with 11 bases in between. This CDR3 has 16 residues. The germline V gene encodes CDR1 LGHNA and CDR2 YNFKEQ. The CDR3 bases are TGTGCCAGCAGCCAAGATAGCGGACTACGCACAGATACGCAGTATTTT. Translation gives CASSQDSGLRTDTQYF.

This clone came up once. The V and J genes are TRBV6-1 and TRBJ1-5, with 9 bases lining up with TRBD1. Germline values: CDR1 MNHNS, CDR2 SASEGT. The length of the CDR3 is 14 residues. J lost 6 bases, V lost 8 bases, and 8 bases had no gene match. CDR3 sequence reads: CASGGQGPSQPQHF. DNA of the CDR3: TGTGCCAGCGGGGGACAGGGTCCTAGTCAGCCCCAGCATTTT.